These 18 T cell receptor beta chains came from one sample sequenced in a study of T-cell memory formation after mild COVID-19. TCRdb used MiXCR to reprocess the 5' RACE reads, holding one entry per CDR3 protein. This table has approximately 580,000 distinct CDR3 sequences, around 21% appearing once. The sequencing sample was made of PBMCs or a T cell subset sorted from them (not recorded which). The receptors here all came from an adult woman who had mild COVID-19 (a few samples of this study predate the infection). Cell type and time point are not known.

This chain uses TRBV12-3 or TRBV12-4 with TRBJ2-7; 7 nucleotides match TRBD1. The junction had 15 bases not matched to a gene; V was cut back by 7 bases and J by 6 bases. The CDR3 spans 15 residues. CDR3 protein: CASTSEGRGLTEQYF. CDR3 bases: TGTGCCAGCACTTCTGAGGGCAGGGGGTTAACCGAGCAGTACTTC.

There are a few counts of this clonotype. The gene calls are TRBV5-1 and TRBJ1-6; D unresolved. Trimming removed 1 base from V and 5 bases from J, with 13 bases in between. The CDR3 spans 16 residues. Germline lookup yields CDR1 SGHRS and CDR2 YFSETQ. The CDR3 loop reads CASSLTPGRDNSPLHF. DNA for the CDR3: TGCGCCAGCAGCTTGACTCCGGGGAGGGATAATTCACCCCTCCACTTT.

The table lists this clonotype with a few counts. The rearrangement links TRBV6-5 to TRBJ2-3; 7 bases line up with TRBD2. The trim removed 7 bases at V and 5 bases at J, leaving 3 bases unmatched. Germline CDR1 is MNHEY and CDR2 is SVGAGI. The CDR3 length is 12 residues. CDR3 in DNA: TGTGCCAGCAAGCGGGACGGAGATACGCAGTATTTT. Translation: CASKRDGDTQYF.

This clonotype was observed a few times. This chain joins TRBV7-9 and TRBJ2-3; D is possibly TRBD1 or TRBD2 (5 bases each). The germline V gene encodes CDR1 SEHNR and CDR2 FQNEAQ (reference sequence). V was cut by 3 bases and J by 1 base, with 11 bases left in between. The CDR3 loop spans 15 amino acids. The CDR3 nucleotides read TGTGCCAGCAGCTTGAGGGACCCGCGCACAGATACGCAGTATTTT. Amino acid sequence: CASSLRDPRTDTQYF.

This clonotype was detected a few times. The chain recombines TRBV7-3 with TRBJ1-2, with TRBD1 matching 9 bases. The V gene end was trimmed by 5 bases and the J gene end by 8 bases; junction bases not matched to a gene: 12. CDR3 length: 15 amino acids. Germline V gene lookup returns CDR1 SGHTA and CDR2 FQGTGA. The CDR3 region is CASSQGGQGREGYTF. In DNA, the CDR3 is TGTGCCAGCAGCCAAGGGGGACAGGGCCGGGAAGGCTACACCTTC.

V gene TRBV12-3 or TRBV12-4 combines with J gene TRBJ2-1; 8 bases align to TRBD2. CDR3 length equals 14 residues. Unmatched junction bases numbered 9, after V lost 5 bases and J lost 9 bases. DNA of the CDR3: TGTGCCAGCAGTCCGCAGCGGGAGTATGGTGAGCAGTTCTTC. Translated: CASSPQREYGEQFF.

CDR3 sequence (DNA): TGTGCCAGCAGATTGACAGGGGGCATCACTGAAGCTTTCTTT. Translation: CASRLTGGITEAFF. This chain connects TRBV27 to TRBJ1-1; 10 bases map to TRBD1. CDR3 length: 14 residues. The V and J ends lost 6 bases and 4 bases, in that order; junction bases with no gene match: 5. Germline-derived CDR1 and CDR2 are MNHEY and SMNVEV (reference sequence).

The table lists this clonotype with a few counts. The chain links TRBV28 to TRBJ2-3, with D perhaps matching TRBD1 or TRBD2 (5 bases each). Trimming removed 8 bases from V and 1 base from J, with 19 bases in between. The CDR3 is 16 residues long. CDR1 MDHEN and CDR2 SYDVKM come from the germline V gene. The CDR3 here is CASGVYGGSRTDTQYF. The CDR3 DNA sequence: TGTGCCAGCGGAGTTTATGGGGGTTCTCGCACAGATACGCAGTATTTT.

This chain connects TRBV5-1 to TRBJ2-3; tentatively, D is TRBD2 (6 bases). Germline lookup yields CDR1 SGHRS and CDR2 YFSETQ. CDR3 length: 17 amino acids. V lost 3 bases to trimming and J lost 0 bases, with 17 bases between them. DNA for the CDR3: TGCGCCAGCAGCTCACGGGACTCACGTGCTAGCACAGATACGCAGTATTTT. Its translation: CASSSRDSRASTDTQYF.

This clonotype appeared once. The chain carries TRBV10-3 and TRBJ2-3; no reliable D call. Germline V lookup: CDR1 ENHRY, CDR2 SYGVKD. The V end lost 2 bases, the J end lost 5 bases, and 17 bases lay between the germline ends. The CDR3 runs 16 residues. This CDR3 reads CAISENGPNRGDTQYF. The CDR3 nucleotides are TGTGCCATCAGTGAGAACGGGCCCAACCGAGGAGATACGCAGTATTTT.

This clonotype appeared a few times. The chain carries TRBV12-3 or TRBV12-4 and TRBJ1-2; D unresolved. The CDR3 contains 13 residues. V lost 4 bases, J lost 3 bases, and 9 bases lay in between. In DNA, the CDR3 is TGTGCCAGCAGTTGGGCGGATGACTATGGCTACACCTTC. Amino acids: CASSWADDYGYTF.

This clonotype has only a few counts. The gene calls are TRBV4-3 and TRBJ1-2; 9 nucleotides match TRBD1. V shed 4 bases and J 4 bases; nucleotides not matched to a gene: 7. The CDR3 spans 15 residues. Germline-derived CDR1 and CDR2 are LGHNA and YSLEER. The CDR3: CASSPAGQGAYGYTF. The CDR3 DNA follows: TGCGCCAGCAGCCCCGCGGGACAGGGCGCCTATGGCTACACCTTC.

Only a few counts were recorded for this clonotype. V is TRBV6-6 and J is TRBJ2-3; 9 bases match TRBD2. The V and J ends lost 3 bases and 4 bases, in that order; junction bases with no gene match: 11. The germline gives CDR1 MNHNY, CDR2 SVGAGI (reference sequence). The CDR3 has 17 residues. This CDR3 is CASSYSPGGRAADTQYF. The CDR3 nucleotides are TGTGCCAGCAGTTATTCTCCGGGCGGGAGGGCCGCAGATACGCAGTATTTT.

This clonotype has a handful of counts. V usage is TRBV2 and J usage is TRBJ2-3; unclear D gene. V lost 6 bases and J lost 6, with 10 bases in between. The CDR3 loop spans 12 amino acids. Germline V gene lookup returns CDR1 SNHLY and CDR2 FYNNEI. CDR3 in amino acids: CASRELGDTQYF. CDR3 in DNA: TGTGCCAGCAGAGAATTGGGGGATACGCAGTATTTT.

The chain combines TRBV14 with TRBJ1-1, with 9 bases matching TRBD1. With 6 bases clipped from V and 0 bases from J, the junction kept 14 bases outside the gene matches. The CDR3 runs 18 residues. CDR1 is SGHDN and CDR2 is FVKESK in the germline V gene. As DNA, the CDR3 is TGTGCCAGCAGTCCCGCTCTTACACAGGGGGCCATGAACACTGAAGCTTTCTTT. Residues: CASSPALTQGAMNTEAFF.

This clonotype was found many times. V is TRBV5-1 and J is TRBJ1-1; TRBD1 matches at 7 bases. This CDR3 comprises 15 residues. V gave up 1 base and J gave up 0 bases; unmatched junction bases: 3. Per the germline V gene, CDR1 is SGHRS and CDR2 is YFSETQ. The chain's CDR3 is CASSLSRGVNTEAFF. The CDR3 nucleotides are TGCGCCAGCAGCTTGAGCAGGGGGGTGAACACTGAAGCTTTCTTT.

The chain joins TRBV7-3 to TRBJ2-2; D unclear. The CDR3 totals 14 residues. Trimming cost V 2 bases and J 4 bases, with 8 bases left between them. In germline, CDR1 is SGHTA, CDR2 FQGTGA. CDR3 sequence (DNA): TGTGCCAGCAGCTTAGGCAGTATCACCGGGGAGCTGTTTTTT. It is translated as CASSLGSITGELFF.

This clonotype has more than one count but fewer than ten. The V and J genes are TRBV6-2 or TRBV6-3 and TRBJ2-7; D is unclear. The germline CDR1 and CDR2 sequences are MNHEY and SVGEGT. Trimming cost V 6 bases and J 1 base, with 16 bases left between them. CDR3 length equals 15 residues. This chain's CDR3 is CASSPNILRSYEQYF. The DNA for the CDR3 is TGTGCCAGCAGCCCTAATATTTTGAGGTCCTACGAGCAGTACTTC.